The clone carrying this TCR beta chain was observed a few times. Combining a sample-barcoded 5' primer with a J-beta primer mix, a second PCR ran for about 7 to 12 cycles. TCRdb recomputed calls from the 5' RACE reads with MiXCR, one row per CDR3 protein. The sample shows approximately 780,000 distinct CDR3 sequences, 25% to 30% of them seen only once. V lost 5 bases to trimming and J lost 1 base, with 14 bases between them. CDR1 MNHEY and CDR2 SMNVEV come from the germline V gene (reference sequence). The length of the CDR3 is 15 residues. This specimen comes from a study of blood T cells in healthy people across ages. These data were also filed under a second study, of T cells of mothers and their children.

This clonotype was sampled from a boy aged 5-17 years in good health. This chain connects TRBV27 to TRBJ2-5; D possibly corresponds to TRBD1 (6 bases). Input material: blood. CDR3 sequence reads: CASSTKQGRQETQYF. The DNA of the CDR3 is TGTGCCAGCAGTACCAAACAGGGACGCCAAGAGACCCAGTACTTC.